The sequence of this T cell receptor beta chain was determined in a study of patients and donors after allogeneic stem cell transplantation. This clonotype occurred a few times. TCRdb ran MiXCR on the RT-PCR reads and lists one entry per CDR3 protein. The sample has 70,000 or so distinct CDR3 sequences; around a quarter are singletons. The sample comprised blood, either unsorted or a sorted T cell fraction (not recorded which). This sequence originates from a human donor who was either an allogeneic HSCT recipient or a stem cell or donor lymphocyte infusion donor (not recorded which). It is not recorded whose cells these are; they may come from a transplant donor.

CDR3 nucleotides: TGCAGCGTTCGACTAGCCAAAAACATTCAGTACTTC. It specifies CSVRLAKNIQYF. The J gene is TRBJ2-4, the V gene TRBV29-1, with unresolved D. This CDR3 spans 12 amino acids. V gave up 5 bases and J gave up 0 bases, with 5 bases separating them. From germline, CDR1 is SQVTM and CDR2 ANQGSEA.